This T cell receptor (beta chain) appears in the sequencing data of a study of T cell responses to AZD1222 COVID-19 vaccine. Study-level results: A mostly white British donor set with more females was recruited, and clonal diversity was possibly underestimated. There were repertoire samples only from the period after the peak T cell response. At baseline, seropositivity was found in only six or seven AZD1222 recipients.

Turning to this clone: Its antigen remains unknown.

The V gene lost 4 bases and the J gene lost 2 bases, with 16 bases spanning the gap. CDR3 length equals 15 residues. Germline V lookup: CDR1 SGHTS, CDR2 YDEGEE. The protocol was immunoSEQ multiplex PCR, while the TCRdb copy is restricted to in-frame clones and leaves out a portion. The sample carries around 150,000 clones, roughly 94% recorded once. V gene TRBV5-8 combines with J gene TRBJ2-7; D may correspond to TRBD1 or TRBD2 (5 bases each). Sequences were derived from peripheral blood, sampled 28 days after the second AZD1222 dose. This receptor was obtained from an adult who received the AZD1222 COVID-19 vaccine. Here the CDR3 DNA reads TGTGCCAGCAGCCCCCTGGGACGGGGCCCCTACGAGCAGTACTTC. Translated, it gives CASSPLGRGPYEQYF. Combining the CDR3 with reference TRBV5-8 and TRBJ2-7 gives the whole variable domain EAGVTQSPTHLIKTRGQQATLRCSPISGHTSVYWYQQALGLGLQFLLWYDEGEERNRGNFPPRFSGRQFPNYSSELNVNALELEDSALYLCASSPLGRGPYEQYFGPGTRLTVT.